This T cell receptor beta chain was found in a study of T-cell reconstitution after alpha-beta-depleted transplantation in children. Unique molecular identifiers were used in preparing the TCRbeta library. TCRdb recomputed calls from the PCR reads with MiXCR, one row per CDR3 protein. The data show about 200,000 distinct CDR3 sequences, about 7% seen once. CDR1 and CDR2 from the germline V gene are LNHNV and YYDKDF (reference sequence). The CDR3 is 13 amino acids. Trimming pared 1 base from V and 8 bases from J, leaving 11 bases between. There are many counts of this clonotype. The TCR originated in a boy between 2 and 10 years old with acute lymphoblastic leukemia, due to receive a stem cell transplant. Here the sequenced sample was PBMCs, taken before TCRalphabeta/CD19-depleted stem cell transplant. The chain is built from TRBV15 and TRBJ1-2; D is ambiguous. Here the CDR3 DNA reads TGTGCCACCAGCAGAGCGGGGTACGGGGGCTACACCTTC. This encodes CATSRAGYGGYTF. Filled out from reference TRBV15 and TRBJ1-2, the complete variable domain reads DAMVIQNPRYQVTQFGKPVTLSCSQTLNHNVMYWYQQKSSQAPKLLFHYYDKDFNNEADTPDNFQSRRPNTSFCFLDIRSPGLGDTAMYLCATSRAGYGGYTFGSGTRLTVV.